Below are 23 T cell receptor beta chains sequenced from a single sample in a study of spatial heterogeneity in lung cancer. Time point described: sample taken at primary tumor resection. Sequencing of whole RNA from tumor, nontumor lung or frozen PBMC involved no sorting. TCRdb recomputed calls from the 5' RACE reads with MiXCR, one row per CDR3 protein. Here the sample spans 45,000 or so distinct CDR3 sequences, about 11% being singletons. Here the sequenced sample was PBMCs, taken at surgery. These TCRs come from a female donor with early-stage non-small cell lung cancer.

The chain uses TRBV6-6 and TRBJ2-5; 9 positions match TRBD2. Per the germline V gene, CDR1 is MNHNY and CDR2 is SVGAGI (reference sequence). CDR3 length equals 15 residues. J gave up 3 bases and V 3 bases, and 5 bases lay outside the gene matches. The DNA for the CDR3 is TGTGCCAGCAGTTATCCAGCGGGGGGCGAAGAGACCCAGTACTTC. Translated: CASSYPAGGEETQYF.

The chain is built from TRBV18 and TRBJ2-7; D unclear. V lost 3 bases, J lost 0 bases, and 12 bases lay in between. The CDR3 has 15 amino acids. Germline assignment: CDR1 KGHSH and CDR2 LQKENI. The CDR3 nucleotides are TGTGCCAGCTCACCCTCCCCCGGTGACTCCTACGAGCAGTACTTC. Its translation: CASSPSPGDSYEQYF.

The rearrangement uses TRBV2 and TRBJ1-1, with a possible D match to TRBD1 (5 bases). Germline V gene data show CDR1 as SNHLY and CDR2 as FYNNEI. V gave up 7 bases and J gave up 10 bases, with 16 bases separating them. This CDR3 is 12 amino acids long. Here the CDR3 reads CASTGKAGGAFF. The CDR3 bases are TGTGCCAGCACCGGGAAGGCCGGGGGAGCTTTCTTT. Full variable domain (remainder filled in from reference TRBV2 and TRBJ1-1): EPEVTQTPSHQVTQMGQEVILRCVPISNHLYFYWYRQILGQKVEFLVSFYNNEISEKSEIFDDQFSVERPDGSNFTLKIRSTKLEDSAMYFCASTGKAGGAFFGQGTRLTVV.

The chain couples TRBV29-1 to TRBJ2-3; D uncertain. Trimming took off 0 bases at V and 0 bases at J, with 7 bases between the two ends. The CDR3 loop spans 14 amino acids. From germline, CDR1 is SQVTM and CDR2 ANQGSEA. The CDR3 sequence is CSVEDLQSTDTQYF. Here the CDR3 DNA reads TGCAGCGTTGAAGATTTACAGAGCACAGATACGCAGTATTTT.

This clonotype appeared a few times. The CDR3 DNA follows: TGCAGTGCTAGATCTCGGACGGGGGGCCAGGTCTCCTACAATGAGCAGTTCTTC. It is translated as CSARSRTGGQVSYNEQFF. The rearrangement joins TRBV20-1 to TRBJ2-1; TRBD2 is a possible D gene (7 bases). V was trimmed by 2 bases and J by 0 bases, leaving 20 bases between them. The CDR3 is 18 residues long. CDR1 is DFQATT, CDR2 SNEGSKA, per germline (reference sequence).

The chain employs TRBV7-2 and TRBJ2-5, with D perhaps matching TRBD1 (6 bases). This CDR3 is 14 amino acids long. Germline V gene lookup returns CDR1 SGHTA and CDR2 FQGNSA. V was trimmed by 2 bases and J by 5 bases, leaving 12 bases between them. For the CDR3, the DNA is TGTGCCAGCAGCTTAAGGACAGACTATGAGACCCAGTACTTC. It translates to CASSLRTDYETQYF.

This clonotype appeared a few times. The chain recombines TRBV5-4 with TRBJ2-7; 7 bases are shared with TRBD1. This CDR3 spans 14 amino acids. J gave up 0 bases and V 4 bases, and 4 bases lay outside the gene matches. Germline lookup yields CDR1 SGHNT and CDR2 YYREEE (reference sequence). The CDR3, as DNA: TGTGCCAGCAGCAAGGGGGACAGCTCCTACGAGCAGTACTTC. The encoded protein is CASSKGDSSYEQYF.

The chain employs TRBV7-2 and TRBJ1-1; D unresolved. V was trimmed by 1 base and J by 3 bases, leaving 12 bases between them. Germline V gene lookup returns CDR1 SGHTA and CDR2 FQGNSA. The CDR3 has 15 amino acids. Written as DNA, the CDR3 is TGTGCCAGCAGCTTAGATTTGGTAATTCACACTGAAGCTTTCTTT. This encodes CASSLDLVIHTEAFF.

This clonotype was seen repeatedly, ten times or more. V gene TRBV20-1 combines with J gene TRBJ1-3; no firm D call. The germline CDR1 and CDR2 sequences are DFQATT and SNEGSKA (reference sequence). The CDR3 spans 13 residues. V lost 7 bases, J lost 1 base, and 11 bases lay in between. The DNA of the CDR3 is TGCAGTGTCCCCTCGGGGTCTGGAAACACCATATATTTT. This codes for CSVPSGSGNTIYF.

This clonotype was counted only a few times. This chain connects TRBV28 to TRBJ2-5; D tentatively fits TRBD1 or TRBD2 (5 bases each). This CDR3 contains 14 residues. Trimming stripped 6 bases from V and 4 bases from J, with 15 bases between. The germline V gene encodes CDR1 MDHEN and CDR2 SYDVKM. The CDR3 here is CASSWDRRVETQYF. The DNA of the CDR3 is TGTGCCAGCAGCTGGGACCGAAGGGTAGAGACCCAGTACTTC.

In this sample, this clonotype turned up many times. Here the CDR3 DNA reads TGTGCCAGCTCACCGGGACTAGCGGGGGGGCCAGATACGCAGTATTTT. Encoded protein: CASSPGLAGGPDTQYF. The gene calls are TRBV18 and TRBJ2-3; 16 nucleotides match TRBD2. The CDR3 has 16 residues. Germline CDR1 and CDR2: KGHSH and LQKENI. V lost 3 bases and J lost 4; bases outside the gene matches: 1.

This clonotype occurred a few times. V and J are TRBV7-3 and TRBJ2-1; 11 bases line up with TRBD2. Unmatched junction bases numbered 10, after V lost 8 bases and J lost 4 bases. Germline CDR1 SGHTA, CDR2 FQGTGA. The CDR3 is made up of 16 amino acids. The CDR3 bases are TGTGCCAGCTCCCCACTAGCGGGGGCCCTATACAATGAGCAGTTCTTC. This sequence encodes CASSPLAGALYNEQFF.

The sample holds many counts of this clonotype. V is TRBV18 and J is TRBJ2-2; D tentatively fits TRBD1 or TRBD2 (5 bases each). CDR1 is KGHSH and CDR2 is LQKENI in the germline V gene. Trimming took off 3 bases at V and 4 bases at J, with 18 bases between the two ends. This CDR3 has 17 amino acids. CDR3 amino acids: CASSPLGAQGSTGELFF. CDR3 DNA sequence: TGTGCCAGCTCACCGCTCGGGGCCCAGGGAAGCACCGGGGAGCTGTTTTTT. Together with reference TRBV18 and TRBJ2-2, the CDR3 gives the full variable domain: NAGVMQNPRHLVRRRGQEARLRCSPMKGHSHVYWYRQLPEEGLKFMVYLQKENIIDESGMPKERFSAEFPKEGPSILRIQQVVRGDSAAYFCASSPLGAQGSTGELFFGEGSRLTVL.

This clonotype has a handful of counts. The rearrangement links TRBV5-1 to TRBJ2-3, with D unresolved. CDR3 length equals 12 residues. The V gene's germline CDR1 is SGHRS and CDR2 YFSETQ. Deletions cut 0 bases from V and 2 bases from J, with 1 base between. Here the CDR3 DNA reads TGCGCCAGCAGCTTGGCCACAGATACGCAGTATTTT. Translating it yields CASSLATDTQYF.

The sample holds a few counts of this clonotype. The V gene is TRBV4-2, the J gene TRBJ1-4; D might be TRBD1 (6 bases). This CDR3 has 16 amino acids. Trimming took 3 bases from V and 6 from J, leaving 17 bases between them. Germline V gene sequence: CDR1 LGHNA, CDR2 YNFKEQ. The DNA for the CDR3 is TGTGCCAGCAGCCACGGAGGGGGGGGAAGCTATGAAAAACTGTTTTTT. Its translation is CASSHGGGGSYEKLFF.

The chain has TRBV7-6 and TRBJ2-5, with D unclear. V was cut by 1 base and J by 2 bases, with 14 bases left in between. This CDR3 comprises 16 residues. Germline CDR1 is SGHVS and CDR2 is FNYEAQ. CDR3 residues: CASSLVPTDGQETQYF. CDR3 bases: TGTGCCAGCAGCTTAGTTCCGACGGACGGGCAAGAGACCCAGTACTTC.

In its sample, this clonotype was seen many times. The J gene is TRBJ1-2, the V gene TRBV3-1, with D perhaps matching TRBD1 (5 bases). The germline V gene encodes CDR1 LGHDT and CDR2 YNNKEL (reference sequence). This CDR3 is 16 amino acids long. The V and J ends lost 0 bases and 6 bases respectively, with 17 bases between them. CDR3 sequence reads: CASSQDWQGWVDGYTF. In DNA form, the CDR3 reads TGTGCCAGCAGCCAAGATTGGCAGGGATGGGTCGATGGCTACACCTTC.

There are a few counts of this clonotype. CDR3 DNA sequence: TGCGCCAGCAGCTTGGCCGGGTCGGGGATATCAACTAATGAAAAACTGTTTTTT. Protein product: CASSLAGSGISTNEKLFF. This chain connects TRBV5-1 to TRBJ1-4; D gene uncertain. The V gene's germline CDR1 is SGHRS and CDR2 YFSETQ. V was shortened by 0 bases and J by 0 bases, with 15 bases between the two germline ends. This CDR3 contains 18 residues.

There are a few counts of this clonotype. The chain is built from TRBV20-1 and TRBJ2-2; D gene uncertain. The V end lost 5 bases, the J end lost 1 base, and 11 bases lay between the germline ends. The CDR3 runs 14 residues. Germline V gene sequence: CDR1 DFQATT, CDR2 SNEGSKA (reference sequence). CDR3 coding DNA: TGCAGTGCTCATTCCGACGGGAACACCGGGGAGCTGTTTTTT. This encodes CSAHSDGNTGELFF.

This clonotype was recorded at least ten times. V is TRBV3-1 and J is TRBJ2-3; 13 bases align to TRBD2. The CDR3 extends over 17 amino acids. Germline V gene lookup returns CDR1 LGHDT and CDR2 YNNKEL (reference sequence). V gave up 6 bases and J gave up 9 bases; unmatched junction bases: 15. CDR3 amino acids: CASRRTTSGGARDTQYF. The DNA for the CDR3 is TGTGCCAGCAGACGAACCACTAGCGGGGGGGCCAGGGACACGCAGTATTTT.

Details on this clonotype: A much larger clone lies a single base off, so this may be a read error. The gene calls are TRBV29-1 and TRBJ2-2; 12 bases line up with TRBD2. Germline V lookup: CDR1 SQVTM, CDR2 ANQGSEA. This CDR3 has 16 amino acids. Trimming cost V 4 bases and J 6 bases; bases outside gene matches: 9. DNA for the CDR3: TGCAGCGTTGTACTAGCGGGGGGTTTCTCCGCCGGGGAGCTGTTTTTT. The encoded protein is CSVVLAGGFSAGELFF.

The table lists this clonotype with a few counts. V is TRBV12-3 or TRBV12-4 and J is TRBJ1-2; the D is unclear. The CDR3 sequence is 13 residues long. V was cut by 1 base and J by 1 base, with 4 bases left in between. This CDR3 reads CASSLVVNYGYTF. The CDR3 nucleotides are TGTGCCAGCAGTTTAGTGGTTAACTATGGCTACACCTTC.

The gene calls are TRBV6-2 or TRBV6-3 and TRBJ1-2; tentatively, D is TRBD1 (5 bases). Germline lookup yields CDR1 MNHEY and CDR2 SVGEGT. Between the trimmed V and J ends, which lost 10 bases and 6 bases, there was a span of 18 bases. The CDR3 spans 13 residues. The CDR3 sequence: CATGDPGEHGYTF. The CDR3, as DNA: TGTGCCACGGGGGACCCAGGAGAGCATGGCTACACCTTC.